This is a list of T cell receptor beta chains from one sample in a study of T cell repertoires in cytomegalovirus infection. TCRdb re-called the reads with MiXCR, one entry per CDR3 protein. The table records roughly 500,000 distinct CDR3 sequences, 30% to 35% of them present only once. Their antigen targets remain unknown. Specimen: cultured PBMCs, collected from culture after CMV antigen stimulation. All receptors derive from a human donor in good health (CMV status not recorded). Some clones in this sample may be carry-over from other donors' samples. Both conserved end residues are part of each CDR3. Fields, in order: J gene, clone size, D gene, V gene, CDR3 DNA, CDR3 protein. D genes are given only for firm matches. Clone size, where shown, is once, few, many, or a class for clones that have expanded.

>TRBJ2-1|few|-|TRBV12-5
TGTGCTAGTGGTTTGAACTGGGGAGGATATGAGCAGTTCTTC
CASGLNWGGYEQFF
>TRBJ1-1|-|-|TRBV19
TGTGCCAGTAGTTCATATCAAAGCGCGGAAGCTTTCTTT
CASSSYQSAEAFF
>TRBJ2-1|many|-|TRBV7-3
TGTGCCAGCAGTACCTCCCAGAATTCCAATGAGCAGTTCTTC
CASSTSQNSNEQFF
>TRBJ2-1|few|-|TRBV6-1
TGTGCCAGCAGTGGATCTGGTGTAAGAAGCAATGAGCAGTTCTTC
CASSGSGVRSNEQFF
>TRBJ2-1|-|TRBD2|TRBV29-1
TGCAGCGTTCACAGCGGGAGGACCCCCTACAATGAGCAGTTCTTC
CSVHSGRTPYNEQFF
>TRBJ2-1|-|TRBD1|TRBV24-1
TGTGCCACCAGTGATCGGACAGGGGAATCGAATGAGCAGTTCTTC
CATSDRTGESNEQFF
>TRBJ2-2|-|-|TRBV6-8
TGTGCCAGCAGTTACGGTGCAGGGAACACCGGGGAGCTGTTTTTT
CASSYGAGNTGELFF
>TRBJ2-5|-|TRBD2|TRBV4-1
TGCGCCAGCAGCGGCAGCGGGATCGTGGAGACCCAGTACTTC
CASSGSGIVETQYF
>TRBJ2-1|few|TRBD2|TRBV6-1
TGTGCCAGCAGACAAAGACTAGCGGGATCCAATGAGCAGTTCTTC
CASRQRLAGSNEQFF
>TRBJ1-5|few|TRBD1|TRBV28
TGTGCCAGCTGCCGGGCAGGGGGTGTTCAGCCCCAGCATTTT
CASCRAGGVQPQHF
>TRBJ2-2|few|-|TRBV4-3
TGCGCCAGCAGCCAAGAGGGAGATGTCGCCGGGGAGCTGTTTTTT
CASSQEGDVAGELFF
>TRBJ2-7|few|-|TRBV4-1
TGCGCCAGCAGCCAATCCCTAGCGCTCACCTACGAGCAGTACTTC
CASSQSLALTYEQYF
>TRBJ1-4|-|-|TRBV5-6
TGTGCCAGCAGCTTCCGAGATGCGGGCGAAAAACTGTTTTTT
CASSFRDAGEKLFF
>TRBJ2-5|-|TRBD1|TRBV7-6
TGTGCCAGCAGCACGGGACAGTTCCAAGAGACCCAGTACTTC
CASSTGQFQETQYF
>TRBJ2-1|-|TRBD1|TRBV11-3
TGTGCCAGCAGCTTAGTGGGACAGGGGACGGATGAGCAGTTCTTC
CASSLVGQGTDEQFF
>TRBJ2-7|many|TRBD2|TRBV6-2/TRBV6-3
TGTGCCAGCAGCTCGCTGGGGACTAGCGGGAGGAGCTCCTACGAGCAGTACTTC
CASSSLGTSGRSSYEQYF
>TRBJ2-1|-|-|TRBV29-1
TGCAGCGTTGAATATGTAGAGAGCTCCTACAATGAGCAGTTCTTC
CSVEYVESSYNEQFF
>TRBJ1-4|few|-|TRBV6-1
TGTGCCAGCAGTTCATTAAGCCGGGAAAAACTGTTTTTT
CASSSLSREKLFF
>TRBJ2-5|-|-|TRBV20-1
TGCAGTGCTAGAGAAAGTGGGGAGACCCAGTACTTC
CSARESGETQYF
>TRBJ1-5|few|TRBD1|TRBV6-2/TRBV6-3
TGTGCCAGCAGCTGGACAGGGTCTGTGGGAAGCAATCAGCCCCAGCATTTT
CASSWTGSVGSNQPQHF
>TRBJ2-1|-|TRBD2|TRBV19
TGTGCCAGTAGTCCCCGACTAGCGGACTCCTACAATGAGCAGTTCTTC
CASSPRLADSYNEQFF
>TRBJ2-7|-|TRBD2|TRBV4-3
TGCGCCAGCAGCCGAGAAACAGGACCGACTAGCGGGAGGGCCTACGAGCAGTACTTC
CASSRETGPTSGRAYEQYF
>TRBJ2-1|-|TRBD2|TRBV19
TGTGCCAGTAGTATCGTAGCGGGCTACAATGAGCAGTTCTTC
CASSIVAGYNEQFF
>TRBJ1-2|many|-|TRBV19
TGTGCCACCTGGGACACTTACAACTATGGCTACACCTTC
CATWDTYNYGYTF
>TRBJ2-7|-|-|TRBV4-1
TGCGCCAGCAGCCAACCGGTCCACCCCTACGAGCAGTACTTC
CASSQPVHPYEQYF
>TRBJ2-3|-|-|TRBV7-8
TGTGCCAGCAGCTTGTCCGAGAACCTAGGAAGGACGCAGTATTTT
CASSLSENLGRTQYF
>TRBJ1-1|few|-|TRBV7-6
TGTGCCAGCAGCCGACAGGCGCTGAACACTGAAGCTTTCTTT
CASSRQALNTEAFF
>TRBJ2-1|few|-|TRBV27
TGTGCCAGCAGTCCTGGGACTTACTCCTACAATGAGCAGTTCTTC
CASSPGTYSYNEQFF
>TRBJ2-1|few|TRBD2|TRBV7-2
TGTGCCAGCAGCCACCCCCGTAGGACTAGCGGGAGTAGGTCCTACAATGAGCAGTTCTTC
CASSHPRRTSGSRSYNEQFF
>TRBJ2-3|few|-|TRBV28
TGTGCCAGCAGTTTGGGGGTTTTGACGGATGGCACAGATACGCAGTATTTT
CASSLGVLTDGTDTQYF
>TRBJ1-2|-|TRBD1|TRBV11-2
TGTGCCAGCAGCTTAGCGGGACAGCCGGTGGGCTACACCTTC
CASSLAGQPVGYTF
>TRBJ2-1|-|TRBD2|TRBV7-3
TGTGCCAGCAGCTTACAGGCTAGCGGAGCAACCTACAATGAGCAGTTCTTC
CASSLQASGATYNEQFF
>TRBJ2-7|-|TRBD2|TRBV10-3
TGTGCCATCAGTGAGCCTTCTAGCGGGAGGGAATACGAGCAGTACTTC
CAISEPSSGREYEQYF
>TRBJ2-2|-|-|TRBV6-2/TRBV6-3
TGTGCCAGCAGGTTGACTAGTCCGAGTACCGGGGAGCTGTTTTTT
CASRLTSPSTGELFF
>TRBJ2-1|few|-|TRBV4-2
TGTGCCAGCAGCCCGCTGGGACTGGGAAAAAATGAGCAGTTCTTC
CASSPLGLGKNEQFF
>TRBJ2-3|few|-|TRBV7-6
TGTGCCAGCAGCTTAGAGGCGGGTACAGATACGCAGTATTTT
CASSLEAGTDTQYF
>TRBJ1-1|-|-|TRBV12-3/TRBV12-4
TGTGCCAGCAGTTCCTTGGGGATGAACACTGAAGCTTTCTTT
CASSSLGMNTEAFF
>TRBJ2-1|few|-|TRBV24-1
TGTGCCACCAGTGATAAGGCTAGCCAAACCTACAATGAGCAGTTCTTC
CATSDKASQTYNEQFF
>TRBJ2-5|many|-|TRBV7-2
TGTGCCAGCAGCCCCGGGACGATTAAAGAGACCCAGTACTTC
CASSPGTIKETQYF